This T cell receptor beta chain came from a study of beta chain features in type 1 diabetes. Regarding the study as a whole: More deletions and fewer insertions at VDJ junctions were seen in type 1 diabetes patients. A possible short-template PCR bias applies equally to patients and controls. All four CD4+ subsets from Type 1 diabetes patients carried moderately but significantly shorter TCRB CDR3s.

This clone was picked up a small number of times. Its target is unknown. The study reverse transcribed the entire isolated RNA, so it sequenced expressed TCRB transcripts. Clones were sequenced by immunoSEQ multiplex PCR, and TCRdb holds only the in-frame ones, with some missing. Of about 170,000 clones detected, under 9.5% appear once; the ten largest clones hold under 0.55%. The germline CDR1 and CDR2 sequences are GTSNPN and SVGIG (reference sequence). This CDR3 has 13 amino acids. V lost 7 bases to trimming and J lost 4 bases, with 16 bases between them. CD4+ naive, central memory, regulatory and stem cell-like memory subsets were isolated by sorting on CD45RO/CCR7/CD25/CD127/CD95/CD27.

The sample was central memory CD4+ T cells from blood. V usage is TRBV30 and J usage is TRBJ1-2, with D possibly matching TRBD1 (5 bases). This TCR derives from a man between 18 and 29 years old with type 1 diabetes. In nucleotides, the CDR3 is TGTGCCTTCCCCCTGCGGGGACTCTATGGCTACACCTTC. Amino acids: CAFPLRGLYGYTF.